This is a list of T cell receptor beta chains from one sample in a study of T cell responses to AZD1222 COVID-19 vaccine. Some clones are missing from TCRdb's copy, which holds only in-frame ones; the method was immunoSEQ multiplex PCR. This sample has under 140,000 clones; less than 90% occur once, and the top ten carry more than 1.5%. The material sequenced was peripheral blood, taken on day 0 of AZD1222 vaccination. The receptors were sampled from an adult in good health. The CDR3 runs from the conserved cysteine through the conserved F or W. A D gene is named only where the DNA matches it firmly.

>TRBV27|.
CASSPDWGSPLHF
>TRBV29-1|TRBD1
CSVETRQGYEQYF
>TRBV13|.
CASSLVSGDTQYF
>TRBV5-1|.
CASSDGFNTEAFF
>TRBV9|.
CASSEIPPATIYF
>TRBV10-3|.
CAISDVQGSGQPQHF
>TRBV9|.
CASSVTSQGGRDGYTF
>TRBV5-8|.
CASSLGKDQPQHF
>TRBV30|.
CAWSALGNNEQFF
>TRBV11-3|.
CASSLAGDDNEQFF
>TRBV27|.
CASSLSKGSYEQYF
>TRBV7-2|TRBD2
CASSKTLLAGGLDEQFF
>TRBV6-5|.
CSTGTLVEQYF
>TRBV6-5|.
CASSLGVVGYEQYF